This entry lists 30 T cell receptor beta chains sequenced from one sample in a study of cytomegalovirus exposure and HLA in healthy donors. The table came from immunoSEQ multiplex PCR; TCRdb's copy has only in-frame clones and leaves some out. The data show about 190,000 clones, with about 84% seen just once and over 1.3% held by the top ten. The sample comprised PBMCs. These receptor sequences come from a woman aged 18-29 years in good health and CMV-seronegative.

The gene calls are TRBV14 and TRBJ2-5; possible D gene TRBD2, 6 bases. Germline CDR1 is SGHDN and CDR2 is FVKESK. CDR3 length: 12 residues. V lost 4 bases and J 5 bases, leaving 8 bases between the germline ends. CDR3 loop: CASSRGDETQYF. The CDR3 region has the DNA TGTGCCAGCAGCCGGGGGGACGAGACCCAGTACTTC.

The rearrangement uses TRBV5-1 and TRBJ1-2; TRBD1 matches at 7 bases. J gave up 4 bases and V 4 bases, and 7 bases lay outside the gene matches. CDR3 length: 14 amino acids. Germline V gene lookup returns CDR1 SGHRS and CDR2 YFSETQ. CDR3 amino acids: CASSPKQGSYGYTF. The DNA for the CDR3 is TGCGCCAGCAGCCCGAAACAGGGGTCCTATGGCTACACCTTC.

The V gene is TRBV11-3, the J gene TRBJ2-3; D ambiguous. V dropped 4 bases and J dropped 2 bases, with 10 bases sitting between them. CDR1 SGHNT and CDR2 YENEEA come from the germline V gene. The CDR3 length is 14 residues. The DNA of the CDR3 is TGTGCCAGCAGCTCCGGTGCCTCCACAGATACGCAGTATTTT. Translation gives CASSSGASTDTQYF.

CDR3 region: CASSPGGYGYTF. The CDR3 DNA is TGTGCCAGTTCGCCAGGGGGGTATGGCTACACCTTC. The chain uses TRBV19 and TRBJ1-2; 7 nucleotides agree with TRBD1. The CDR3 runs to 12 residues. CDR1 LNHDA and CDR2 SQIVND come from the germline V gene (reference sequence). J lost 5 bases, V lost 8 bases, and 5 bases had no gene match.

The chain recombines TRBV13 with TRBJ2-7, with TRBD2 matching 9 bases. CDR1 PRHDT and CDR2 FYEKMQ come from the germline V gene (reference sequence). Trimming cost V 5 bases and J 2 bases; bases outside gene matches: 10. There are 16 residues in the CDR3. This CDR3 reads CASSAILAGSAYEQYF. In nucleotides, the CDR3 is TGTGCCAGCAGCGCCATACTAGCGGGCAGTGCCTACGAGCAGTACTTC. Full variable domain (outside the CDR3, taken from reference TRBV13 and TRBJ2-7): AAGVIQSPRHLIKEKRETATLKCYPIPRHDTVYWYQQGPGQDPQFLISFYEKMQSDKGSIPDRFSAQQFSDYHSELNMSSLELGDSALYFCASSAILAGSAYEQYFGPGTRLTVT.

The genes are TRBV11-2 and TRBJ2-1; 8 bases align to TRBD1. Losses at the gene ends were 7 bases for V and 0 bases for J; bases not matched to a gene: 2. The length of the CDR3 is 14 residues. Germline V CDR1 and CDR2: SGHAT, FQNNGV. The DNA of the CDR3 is TGTGCCAGCACCGGACAGGGCTCCTACAATGAGCAGTTCTTC. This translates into CASTGQGSYNEQFF.

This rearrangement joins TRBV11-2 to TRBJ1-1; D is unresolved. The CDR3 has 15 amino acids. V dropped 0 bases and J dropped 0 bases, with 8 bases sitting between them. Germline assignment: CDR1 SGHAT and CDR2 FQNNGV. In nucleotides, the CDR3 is TGTGCCAGCAGCTTAGAGGCAGGCATGAACACTGAAGCTTTCTTT. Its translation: CASSLEAGMNTEAFF. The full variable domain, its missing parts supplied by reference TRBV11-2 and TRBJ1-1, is EAGVAQSPRYKIIEKRQSVAFWCNPISGHATLYWYQQILGQGPKLLIQFQNNGVVDDSQLPKDRFSAERLKGVDSTLKIQPAKLEDSAVYLCASSLEAGMNTEAFFGQGTRLTVV.

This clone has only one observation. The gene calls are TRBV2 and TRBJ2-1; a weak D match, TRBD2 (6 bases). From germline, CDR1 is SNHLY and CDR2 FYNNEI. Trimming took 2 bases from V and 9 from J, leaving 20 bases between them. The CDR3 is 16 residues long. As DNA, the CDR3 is TGTGCCAGCAGTGAAATGAGGGGTGGAGGGTTGGTTGAGCAGTTCTTC. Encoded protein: CASSEMRGGGLVEQFF.

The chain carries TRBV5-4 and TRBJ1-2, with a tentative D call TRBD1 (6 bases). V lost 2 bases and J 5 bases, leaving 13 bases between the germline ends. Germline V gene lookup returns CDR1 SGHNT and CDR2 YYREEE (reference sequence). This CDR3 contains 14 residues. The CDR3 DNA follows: TGTGCCAGCAGCTTCAAGGGAGGGGGTTATGGCTACACCTTC. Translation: CASSFKGGGYGYTF.

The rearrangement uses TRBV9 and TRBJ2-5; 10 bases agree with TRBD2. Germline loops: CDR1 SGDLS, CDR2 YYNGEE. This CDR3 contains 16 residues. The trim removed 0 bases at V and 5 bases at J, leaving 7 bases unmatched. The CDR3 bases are TGTGCCAGCAGCGTAGTCAGCGGGGGGGCCGTCGAGACCCAGTACTTC. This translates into CASSVVSGGAVETQYF.

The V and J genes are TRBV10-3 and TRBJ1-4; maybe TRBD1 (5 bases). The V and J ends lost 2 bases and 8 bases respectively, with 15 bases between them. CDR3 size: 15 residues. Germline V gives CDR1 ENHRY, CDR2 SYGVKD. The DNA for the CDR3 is TGTGCCATCAGTGAGGGAACGCAGGGAGGGGAAAAACTGTTTTTT. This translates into CAISEGTQGGEKLFF.

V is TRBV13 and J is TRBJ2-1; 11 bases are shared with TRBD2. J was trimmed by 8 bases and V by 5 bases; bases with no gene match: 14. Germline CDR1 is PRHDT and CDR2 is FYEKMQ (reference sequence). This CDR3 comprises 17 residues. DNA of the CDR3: TGTGCCAGCAGCCCGACCGTTAGCGGGAGGGCCATCGATGAGCAGTTCTTC. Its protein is CASSPTVSGRAIDEQFF.

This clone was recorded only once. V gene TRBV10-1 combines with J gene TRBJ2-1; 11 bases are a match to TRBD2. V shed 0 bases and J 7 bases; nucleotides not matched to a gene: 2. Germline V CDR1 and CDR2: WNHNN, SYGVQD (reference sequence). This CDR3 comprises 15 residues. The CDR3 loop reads CASSESTSGSNEQFF. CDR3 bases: TGCGCCAGCAGTGAGTCAACTAGCGGGAGTAATGAGCAGTTCTTC.

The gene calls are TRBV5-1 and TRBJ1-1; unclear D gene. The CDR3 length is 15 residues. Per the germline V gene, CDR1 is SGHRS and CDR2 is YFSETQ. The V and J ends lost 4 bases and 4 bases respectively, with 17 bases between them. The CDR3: CASSRNIPGFTEAFF. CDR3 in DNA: TGCGCCAGCAGCCGGAATATTCCAGGATTCACTGAAGCTTTCTTT.

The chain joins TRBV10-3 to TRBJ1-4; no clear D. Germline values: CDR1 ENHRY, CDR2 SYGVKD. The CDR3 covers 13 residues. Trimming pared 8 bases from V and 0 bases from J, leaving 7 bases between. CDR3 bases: TGTGCCATCCGGGGAACAACTAATGAAAAACTGTTTTTT. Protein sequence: CAIRGTTNEKLFF.

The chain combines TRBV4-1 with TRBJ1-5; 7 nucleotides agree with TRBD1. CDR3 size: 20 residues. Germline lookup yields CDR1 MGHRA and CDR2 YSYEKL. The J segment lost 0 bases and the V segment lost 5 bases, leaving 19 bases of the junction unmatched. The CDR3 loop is CASSIRETGTEPYSNQPQHF. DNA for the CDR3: TGCGCCAGCAGCATCCGGGAGACCGGGACAGAACCTTATAGCAATCAGCCCCAGCATTTT.

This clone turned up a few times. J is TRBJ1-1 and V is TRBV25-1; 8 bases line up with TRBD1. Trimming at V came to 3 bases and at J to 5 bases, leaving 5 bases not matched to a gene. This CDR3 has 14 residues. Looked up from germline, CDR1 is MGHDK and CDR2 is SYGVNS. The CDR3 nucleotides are TGTGCCAGCAGTGATTCAAGACAGGGGACTGAAGCTTTCTTT. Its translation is CASSDSRQGTEAFF.

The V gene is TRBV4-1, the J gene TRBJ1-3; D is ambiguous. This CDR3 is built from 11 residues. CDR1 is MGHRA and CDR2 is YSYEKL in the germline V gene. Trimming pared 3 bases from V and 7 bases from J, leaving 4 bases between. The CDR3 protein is CASSQSNTIYF. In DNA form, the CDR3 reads TGCGCCAGCAGCCAGTCGAACACCATATATTTT.

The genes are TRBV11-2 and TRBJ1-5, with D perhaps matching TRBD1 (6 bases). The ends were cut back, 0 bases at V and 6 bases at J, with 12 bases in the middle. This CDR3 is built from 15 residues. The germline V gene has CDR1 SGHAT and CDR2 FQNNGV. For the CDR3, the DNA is TGTGCCAGCAGCTTAGAGGGGGGGCATGGTCAGCCCCAGCATTTT. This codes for CASSLEGGHGQPQHF. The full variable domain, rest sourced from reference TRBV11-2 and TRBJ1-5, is EAGVAQSPRYKIIEKRQSVAFWCNPISGHATLYWYQQILGQGPKLLIQFQNNGVVDDSQLPKDRFSAERLKGVDSTLKIQPAKLEDSAVYLCASSLEGGHGQPQHFGDGTRLSIL.

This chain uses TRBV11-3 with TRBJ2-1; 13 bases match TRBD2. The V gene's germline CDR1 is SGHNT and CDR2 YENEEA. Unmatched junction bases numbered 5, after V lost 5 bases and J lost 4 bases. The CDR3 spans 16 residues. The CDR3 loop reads CASSALAGGPYNEQFF. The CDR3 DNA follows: TGTGCCAGCAGCGCACTAGCGGGAGGGCCATACAATGAGCAGTTCTTC.

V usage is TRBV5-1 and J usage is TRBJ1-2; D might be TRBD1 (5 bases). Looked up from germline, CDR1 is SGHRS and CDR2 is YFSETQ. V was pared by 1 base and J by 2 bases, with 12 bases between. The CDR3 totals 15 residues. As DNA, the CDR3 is TGCGCCAGCAGCTTGATGACAGTGGGAAACTATGGCTACACCTTC. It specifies CASSLMTVGNYGYTF.

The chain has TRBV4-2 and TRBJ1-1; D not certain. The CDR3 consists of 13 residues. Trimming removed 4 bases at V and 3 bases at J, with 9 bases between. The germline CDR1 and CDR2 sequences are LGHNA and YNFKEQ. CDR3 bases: TGTGCCAGCAGCCCGGCAGAGGACACTGAAGCTTTCTTT. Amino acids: CASSPAEDTEAFF.

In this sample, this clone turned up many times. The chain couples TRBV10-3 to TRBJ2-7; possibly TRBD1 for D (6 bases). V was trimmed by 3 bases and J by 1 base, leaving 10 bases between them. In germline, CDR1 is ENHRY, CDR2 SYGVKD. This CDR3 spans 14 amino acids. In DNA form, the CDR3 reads TGTGCCATCAGTGATCAGGACAGATCCTACGAGCAGTACTTC. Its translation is CAISDQDRSYEQYF.

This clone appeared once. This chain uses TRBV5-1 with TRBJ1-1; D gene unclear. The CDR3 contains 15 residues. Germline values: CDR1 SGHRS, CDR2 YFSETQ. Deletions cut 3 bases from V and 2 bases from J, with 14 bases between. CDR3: CASSWSEKINTEAFF. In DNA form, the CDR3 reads TGCGCCAGCAGCTGGTCCGAGAAAATAAACACTGAAGCTTTCTTT. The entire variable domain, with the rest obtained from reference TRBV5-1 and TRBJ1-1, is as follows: KAGVTQTPRYLIKTRGQQVTLSCSPISGHRSVSWYQQTPGQGLQFLFEYFSETQRNKGNFPGRFSGRQFSNSRSEMNVSTLELGDSALYLCASSWSEKINTEAFFGQGTRLTVV.

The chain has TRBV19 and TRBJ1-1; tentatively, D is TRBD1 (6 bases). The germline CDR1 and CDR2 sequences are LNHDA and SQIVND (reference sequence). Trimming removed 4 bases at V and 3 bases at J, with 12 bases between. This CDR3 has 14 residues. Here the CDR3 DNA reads TGTGCCAGTAGTAAGTCAGGGGTTGACACTGAAGCTTTCTTT. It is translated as CASSKSGVDTEAFF.

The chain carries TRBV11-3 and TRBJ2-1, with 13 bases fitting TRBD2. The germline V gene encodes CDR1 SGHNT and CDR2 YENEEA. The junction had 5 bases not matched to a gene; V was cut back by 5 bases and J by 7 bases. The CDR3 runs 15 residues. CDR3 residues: CASSRGTSGINEQFF. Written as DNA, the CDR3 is TGTGCCAGCAGCCGCGGGACTAGCGGGATTAATGAGCAGTTCTTC.

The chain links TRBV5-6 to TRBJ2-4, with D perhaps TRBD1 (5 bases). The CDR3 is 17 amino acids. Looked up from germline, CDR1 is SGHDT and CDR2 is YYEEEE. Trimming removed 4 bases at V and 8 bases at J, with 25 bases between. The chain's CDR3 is CASSPLYDRKGVDIQYF. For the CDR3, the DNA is TGTGCCAGCAGCCCACTCTATGACCGCAAAGGGGTTGACATTCAGTACTTC.

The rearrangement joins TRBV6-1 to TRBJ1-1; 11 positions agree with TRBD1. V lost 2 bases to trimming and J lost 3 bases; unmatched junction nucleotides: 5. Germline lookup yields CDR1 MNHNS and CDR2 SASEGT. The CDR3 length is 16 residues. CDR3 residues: CASSEMDRGLYTEAFF. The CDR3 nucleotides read TGTGCCAGCAGTGAAATGGACAGGGGGCTATACACTGAAGCTTTCTTT.

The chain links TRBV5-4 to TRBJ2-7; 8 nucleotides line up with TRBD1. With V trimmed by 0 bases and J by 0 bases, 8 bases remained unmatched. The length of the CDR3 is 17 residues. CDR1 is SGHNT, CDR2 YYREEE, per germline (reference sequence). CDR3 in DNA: TGTGCCAGCAGCTTGGGGGGGACAGGAGGGCCCTCCTACGAGCAGTACTTC. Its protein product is CASSLGGTGGPSYEQYF.

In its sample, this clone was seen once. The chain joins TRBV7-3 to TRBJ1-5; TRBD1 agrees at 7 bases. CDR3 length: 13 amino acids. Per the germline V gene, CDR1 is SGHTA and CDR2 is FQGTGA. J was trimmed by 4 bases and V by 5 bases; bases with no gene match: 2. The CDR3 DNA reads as TGTGCCAGCAGCCAGGGACAGAATCAGCCCCAGCATTTT. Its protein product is CASSQGQNQPQHF.